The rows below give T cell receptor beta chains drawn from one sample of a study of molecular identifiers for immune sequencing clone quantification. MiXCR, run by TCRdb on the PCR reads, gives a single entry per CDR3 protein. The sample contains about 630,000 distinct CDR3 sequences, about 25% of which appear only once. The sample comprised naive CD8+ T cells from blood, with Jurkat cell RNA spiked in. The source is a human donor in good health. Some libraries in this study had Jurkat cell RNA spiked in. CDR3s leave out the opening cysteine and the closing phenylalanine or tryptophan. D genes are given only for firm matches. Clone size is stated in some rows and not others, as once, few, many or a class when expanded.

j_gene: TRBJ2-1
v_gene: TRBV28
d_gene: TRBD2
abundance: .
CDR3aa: ASSLLLAGGPDNEQF

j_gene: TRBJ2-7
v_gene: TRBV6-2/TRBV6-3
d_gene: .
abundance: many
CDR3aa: ASSATALAVEQY

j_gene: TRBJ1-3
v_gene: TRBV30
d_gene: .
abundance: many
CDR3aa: AWSLGSFYGNTIY

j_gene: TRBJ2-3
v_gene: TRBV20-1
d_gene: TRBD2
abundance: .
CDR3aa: SAGALAGVSFTDTQY

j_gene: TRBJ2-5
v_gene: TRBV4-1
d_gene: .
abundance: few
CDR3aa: ASSRWDSSTQETQY

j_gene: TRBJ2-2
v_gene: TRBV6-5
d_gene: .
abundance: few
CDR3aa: ASSYGHNTGELF

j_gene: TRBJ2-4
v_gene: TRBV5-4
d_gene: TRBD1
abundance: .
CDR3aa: ASSPDRGGKNIQY

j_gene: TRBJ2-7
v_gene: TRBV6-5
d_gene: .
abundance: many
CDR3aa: ASSYGDSSYEQY

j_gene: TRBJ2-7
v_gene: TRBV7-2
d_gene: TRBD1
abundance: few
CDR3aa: ASSLFGTGGSAYEQY

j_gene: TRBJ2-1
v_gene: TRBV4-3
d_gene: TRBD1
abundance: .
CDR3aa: ASSQRDRGTNEQF

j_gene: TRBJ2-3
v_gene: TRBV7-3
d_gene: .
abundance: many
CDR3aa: ASSLGLRVTDTQY

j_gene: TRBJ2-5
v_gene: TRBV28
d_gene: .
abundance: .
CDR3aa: ASSLFVRAWEEPQY

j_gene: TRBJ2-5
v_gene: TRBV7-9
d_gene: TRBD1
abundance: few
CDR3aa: ASSLGQGNSQETQY

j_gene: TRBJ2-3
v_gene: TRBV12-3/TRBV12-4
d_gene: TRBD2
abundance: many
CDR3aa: ASRRTSGATYTQY

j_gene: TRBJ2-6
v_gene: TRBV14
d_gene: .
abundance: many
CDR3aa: ASSQQSAAGANVLT

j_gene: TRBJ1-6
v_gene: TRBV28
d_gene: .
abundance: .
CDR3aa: ASRGPFNSPLH